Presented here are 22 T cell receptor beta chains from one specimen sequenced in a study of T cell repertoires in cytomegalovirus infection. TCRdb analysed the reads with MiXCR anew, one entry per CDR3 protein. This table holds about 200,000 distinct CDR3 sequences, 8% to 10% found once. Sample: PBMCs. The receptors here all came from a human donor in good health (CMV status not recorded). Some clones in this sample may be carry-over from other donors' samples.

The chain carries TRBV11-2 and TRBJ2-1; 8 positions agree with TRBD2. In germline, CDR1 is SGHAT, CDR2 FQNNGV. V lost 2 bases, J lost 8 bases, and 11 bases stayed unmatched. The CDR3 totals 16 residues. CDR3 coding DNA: TGTGCCAGCAGCTTACTCCTCTTAGAACTAGCGGATGAGCAGTTCTTC. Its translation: CASSLLLLELADEQFF.

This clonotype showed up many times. CDR3 sequence reads: CAIRLSTGSYNEQFF. CDR3 coding DNA: TGTGCCATCAGACTGTCAACGGGTTCCTACAATGAGCAGTTCTTC. The chain has TRBV10-3 and TRBJ2-1; no clear D gene. The germline V gene has CDR1 ENHRY and CDR2 SYGVKD. Trimming removed 6 bases at V and 1 base at J, with 13 bases between. This CDR3 is built from 15 residues.

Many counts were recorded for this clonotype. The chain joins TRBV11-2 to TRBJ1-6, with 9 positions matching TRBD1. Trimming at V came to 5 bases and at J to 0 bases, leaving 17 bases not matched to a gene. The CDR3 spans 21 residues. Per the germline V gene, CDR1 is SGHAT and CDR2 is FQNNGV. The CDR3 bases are TGTGCCAGCAGCCCGCAAGTCCCGGGACAGGGATGGAGCTCCTATAATTCACCCCTCCACTTT. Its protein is CASSPQVPGQGWSSYNSPLHF.

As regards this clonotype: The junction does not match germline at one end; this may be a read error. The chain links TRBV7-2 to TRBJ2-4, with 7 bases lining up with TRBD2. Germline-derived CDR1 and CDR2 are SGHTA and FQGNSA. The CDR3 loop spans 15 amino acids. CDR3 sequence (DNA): TGTTCCAGAAGCTTAGATGGGGGGGGGGGATACTTTCAGTACTTC. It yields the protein CSRSLDGGGGYFQYF.

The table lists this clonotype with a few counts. CDR3 in DNA: TGCGCCAGCAGCCAAGACCGGACCAGGGGGCTAGGCACTGAAGCTTTCTTT. Translated, it gives CASSQDRTRGLGTEAFF. V usage is TRBV4-3 and J usage is TRBJ1-1, with 8 bases aligning to TRBD1. After removal of 0 bases from V and 4 bases from J, the junction contained 10 bases not matched to a gene. Germline CDR1 is LGHNA and CDR2 is YSLEER. The CDR3 consists of 17 residues.

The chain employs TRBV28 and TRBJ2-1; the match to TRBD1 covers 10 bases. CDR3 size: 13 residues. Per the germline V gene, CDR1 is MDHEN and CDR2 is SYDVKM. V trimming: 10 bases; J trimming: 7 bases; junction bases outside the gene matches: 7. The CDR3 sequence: CATRQGAKNEQFF. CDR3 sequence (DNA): TGTGCCACCAGACAGGGGGCGAAGAATGAGCAGTTCTTC.

The DNA for the CDR3 is TGTGCCAGCAGCGTAGACGCAGTTAGCACAGATACGCAGTATTTT. Protein: CASSVDAVSTDTQYF. The chain is built from TRBV9 and TRBJ2-3; no clear D gene. Germline V CDR1 and CDR2: SGDLS, YYNGEE. This CDR3 contains 15 residues. Deletions cut 0 bases from V and 0 bases from J, with 8 bases between.

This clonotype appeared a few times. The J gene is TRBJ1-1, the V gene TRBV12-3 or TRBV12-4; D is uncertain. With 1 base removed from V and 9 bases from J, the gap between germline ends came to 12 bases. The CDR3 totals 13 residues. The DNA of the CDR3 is TGTGCCAGCAGTTTAGAAATCAGCCGGCAAGCTTTCTTT. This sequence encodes CASSLEISRQAFF.

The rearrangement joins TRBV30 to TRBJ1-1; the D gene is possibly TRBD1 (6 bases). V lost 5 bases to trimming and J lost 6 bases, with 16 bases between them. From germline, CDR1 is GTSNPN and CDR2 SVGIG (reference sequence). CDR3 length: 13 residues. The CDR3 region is CAWGQRKFAEAFF. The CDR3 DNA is TGTGCCTGGGGACAGCGAAAGTTCGCTGAAGCTTTCTTT.

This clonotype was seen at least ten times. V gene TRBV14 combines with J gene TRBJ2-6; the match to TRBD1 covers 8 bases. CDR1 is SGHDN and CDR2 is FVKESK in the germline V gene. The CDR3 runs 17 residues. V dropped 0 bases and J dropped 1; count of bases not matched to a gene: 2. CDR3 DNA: TGTGCCAGCAGCCAAGACAGGGGGCGATCTGGGGCCAACGTCCTGACTTTC. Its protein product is CASSQDRGRSGANVLTF.

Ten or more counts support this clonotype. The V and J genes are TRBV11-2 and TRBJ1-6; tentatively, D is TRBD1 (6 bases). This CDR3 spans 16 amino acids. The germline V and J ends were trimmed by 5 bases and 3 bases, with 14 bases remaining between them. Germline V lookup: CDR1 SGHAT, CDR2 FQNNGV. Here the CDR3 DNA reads TGTGCCAGCAGCGCCCGACAGGCATTCTATAATTCACCCCTCCACTTT. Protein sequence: CASSARQAFYNSPLHF.

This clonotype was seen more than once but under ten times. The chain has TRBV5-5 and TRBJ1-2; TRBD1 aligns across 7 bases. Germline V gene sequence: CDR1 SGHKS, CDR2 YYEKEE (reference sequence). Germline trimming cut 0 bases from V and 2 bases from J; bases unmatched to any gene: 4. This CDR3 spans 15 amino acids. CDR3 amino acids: CASSLAGQNNYGYTF. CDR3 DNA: TGTGCCAGCAGCTTGGCGGGACAGAACAACTATGGCTACACCTTC. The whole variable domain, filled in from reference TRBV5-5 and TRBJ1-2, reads DAGVTQSPTHLIKTRGQQVTLRCSPISGHKSVSWYQQVLGQGPQFIFQYYEKEERGRGNFPDRFSARQFPNYSSELNVNALLLGDSALYLCASSLAGQNNYGYTFGSGTRLTVV.

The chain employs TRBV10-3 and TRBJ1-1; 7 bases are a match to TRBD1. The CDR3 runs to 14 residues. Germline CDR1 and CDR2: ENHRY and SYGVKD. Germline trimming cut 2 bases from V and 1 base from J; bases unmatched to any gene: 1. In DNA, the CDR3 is TGTGCCATCAGTGAGCAGGGGGAGAACACTGAAGCTTTCTTT. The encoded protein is CAISEQGENTEAFF.

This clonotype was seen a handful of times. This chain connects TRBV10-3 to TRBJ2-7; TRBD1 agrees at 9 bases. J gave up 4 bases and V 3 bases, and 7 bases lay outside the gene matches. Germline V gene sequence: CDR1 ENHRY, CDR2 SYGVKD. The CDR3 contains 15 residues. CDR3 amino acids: CAISDPGTGSYEQYF. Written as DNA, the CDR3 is TGTGCCATCAGTGATCCCGGGACAGGGTCGTACGAGCAGTACTTC.

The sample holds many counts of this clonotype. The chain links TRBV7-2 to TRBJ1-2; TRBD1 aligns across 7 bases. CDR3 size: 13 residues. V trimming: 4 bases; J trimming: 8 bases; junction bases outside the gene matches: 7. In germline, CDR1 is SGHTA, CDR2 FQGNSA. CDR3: CASSSDRVYGYTF. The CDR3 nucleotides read TGTGCCAGCAGCTCCGACAGGGTCTACGGCTACACCTTC.

Here the CDR3 reads CASSQALRRAGLNTEAFF. The CDR3 DNA is TGTGCCAGCAGCCAAGCCTTACGCCGGGCGGGGCTGAACACTGAAGCTTTCTTT. This chain connects TRBV14 to TRBJ1-1; D is perhaps TRBD1 (5 bases). The CDR3 consists of 18 residues. Germline V gene data show CDR1 as SGHDN and CDR2 as FVKESK. The V and J ends lost 1 base and 0 bases respectively, with 18 bases between them.

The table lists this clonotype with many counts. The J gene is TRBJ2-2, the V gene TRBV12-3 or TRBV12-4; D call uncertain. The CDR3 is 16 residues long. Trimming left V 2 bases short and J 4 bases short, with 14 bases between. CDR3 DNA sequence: TGTGCCAGCAGTTTAATGGTAGGGCGCGGCACCGGGGAGCTGTTTTTT. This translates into CASSLMVGRGTGELFF.

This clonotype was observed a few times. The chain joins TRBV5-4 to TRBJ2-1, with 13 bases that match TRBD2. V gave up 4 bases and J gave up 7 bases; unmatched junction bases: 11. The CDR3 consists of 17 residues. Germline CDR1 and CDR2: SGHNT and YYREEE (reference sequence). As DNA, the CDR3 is TGTGCCAGCAGCCTACTAGCGGGGGGGCCTGTTATAAATGAGCAGTTCTTC. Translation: CASSLLAGGPVINEQFF.

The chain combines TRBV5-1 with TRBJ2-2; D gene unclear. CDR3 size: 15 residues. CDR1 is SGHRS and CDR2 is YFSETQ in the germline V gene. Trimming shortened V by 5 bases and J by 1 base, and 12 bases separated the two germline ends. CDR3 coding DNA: TGCGCCAGCAGATCGGACGGCCAGAACACCGGGGAGCTGTTTTTT. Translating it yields CASRSDGQNTGELFF.

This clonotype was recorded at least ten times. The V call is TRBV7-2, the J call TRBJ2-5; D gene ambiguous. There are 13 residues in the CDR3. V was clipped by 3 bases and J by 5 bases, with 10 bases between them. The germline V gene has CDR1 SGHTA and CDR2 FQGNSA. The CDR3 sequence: CASSFMNVETQYF. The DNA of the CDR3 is TGTGCCAGCAGCTTCATGAACGTGGAGACCCAGTACTTC.

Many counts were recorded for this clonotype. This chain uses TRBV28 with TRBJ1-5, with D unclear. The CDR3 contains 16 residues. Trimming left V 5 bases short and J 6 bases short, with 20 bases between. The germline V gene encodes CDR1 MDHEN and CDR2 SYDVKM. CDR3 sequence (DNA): TGTGCCAGCAGTCCCACCCCTGGCCCGGTCGGTCAGCCCCAGCATTTT. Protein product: CASSPTPGPVGQPQHF.

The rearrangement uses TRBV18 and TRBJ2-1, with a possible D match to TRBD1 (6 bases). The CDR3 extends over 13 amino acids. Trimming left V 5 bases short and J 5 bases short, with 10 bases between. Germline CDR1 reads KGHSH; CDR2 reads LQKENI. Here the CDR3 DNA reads TGTGCCAGCTCAATGGGACAAAACAATGAGCAGTTCTTC. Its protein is CASSMGQNNEQFF.